This T cell receptor beta chain was documented in a study of circulating tumor DNA in untreated peripheral T-cell lymphoma. General study findings and limits: Tumor-specific clonotypes: identified in more than 65% of patients, 85% to 90% of baseline tissues.

Sequenced by immunoSEQ multiplex PCR; TCRdb stores in-frame clones only, minus some. Of some 10,000 clones in the sample, about 80% were seen once. This clone has just a few counts. What it binds is unknown. Germline V gene lookup returns CDR1 SQVTM and CDR2 ANQGSEA. The CDR3 length is 13 residues. Trimming pared 0 bases from V and 5 bases from J, leaving 11 bases between. The chain couples TRBV29-1 to TRBJ2-7; possibly TRBD2 for D (5 bases). The material sequenced was tumor tissue. This receptor was obtained from a human donor with peripheral T-cell lymphoma. The DNA of the CDR3 is TGCAGCGTTGAAGATTATCGAGGGAACGAGCAGTACTTC. It specifies CSVEDYRGNEQYF.